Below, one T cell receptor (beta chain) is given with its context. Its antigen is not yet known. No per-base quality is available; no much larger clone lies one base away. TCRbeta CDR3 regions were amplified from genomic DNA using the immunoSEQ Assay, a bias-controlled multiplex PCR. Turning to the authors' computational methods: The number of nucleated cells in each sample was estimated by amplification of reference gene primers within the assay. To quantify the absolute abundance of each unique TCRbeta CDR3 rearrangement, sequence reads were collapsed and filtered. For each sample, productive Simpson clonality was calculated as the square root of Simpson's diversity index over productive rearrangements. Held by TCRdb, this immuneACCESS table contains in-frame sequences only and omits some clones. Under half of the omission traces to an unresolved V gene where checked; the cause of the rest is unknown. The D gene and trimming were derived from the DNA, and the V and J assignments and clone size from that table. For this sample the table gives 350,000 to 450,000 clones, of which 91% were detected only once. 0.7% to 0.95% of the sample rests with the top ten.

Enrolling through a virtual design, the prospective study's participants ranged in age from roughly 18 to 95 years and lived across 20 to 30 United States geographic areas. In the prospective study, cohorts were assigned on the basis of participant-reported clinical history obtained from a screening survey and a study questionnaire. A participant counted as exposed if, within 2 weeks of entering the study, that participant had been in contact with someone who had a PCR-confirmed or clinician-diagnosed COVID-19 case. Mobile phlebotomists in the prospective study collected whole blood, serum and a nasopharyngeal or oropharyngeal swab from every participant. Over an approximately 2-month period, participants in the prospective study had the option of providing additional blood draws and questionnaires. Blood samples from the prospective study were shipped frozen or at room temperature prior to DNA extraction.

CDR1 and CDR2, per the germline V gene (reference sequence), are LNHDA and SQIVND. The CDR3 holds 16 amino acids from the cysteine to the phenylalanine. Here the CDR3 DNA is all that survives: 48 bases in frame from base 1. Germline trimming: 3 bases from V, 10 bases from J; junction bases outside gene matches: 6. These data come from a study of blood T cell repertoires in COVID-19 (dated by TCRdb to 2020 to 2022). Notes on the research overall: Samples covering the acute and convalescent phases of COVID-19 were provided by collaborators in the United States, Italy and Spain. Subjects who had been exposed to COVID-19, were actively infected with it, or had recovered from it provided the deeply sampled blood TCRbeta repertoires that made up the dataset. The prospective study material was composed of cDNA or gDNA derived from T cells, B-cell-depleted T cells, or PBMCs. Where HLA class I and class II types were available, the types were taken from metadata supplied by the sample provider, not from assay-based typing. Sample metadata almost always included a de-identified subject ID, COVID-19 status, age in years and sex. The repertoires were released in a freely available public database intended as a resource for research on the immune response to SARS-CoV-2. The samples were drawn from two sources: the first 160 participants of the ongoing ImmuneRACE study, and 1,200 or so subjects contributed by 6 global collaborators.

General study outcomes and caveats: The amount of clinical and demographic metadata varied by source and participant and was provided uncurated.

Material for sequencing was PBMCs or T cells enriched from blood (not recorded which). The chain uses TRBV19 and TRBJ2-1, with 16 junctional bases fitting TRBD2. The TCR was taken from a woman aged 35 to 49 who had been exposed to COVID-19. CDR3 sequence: CASSIPGLAGGSEQFF. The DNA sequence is TGTGCCAGTAGTATCCCGGGACTAGCGGGGGGGTCGGAGCAGTTCTTC.